A selection of T cell receptor beta chains follows, all from one sample in a study of T cells in Graves' hyperthyroidism and ophthalmopathy. TCRdb re-called the multiplex PCR reads with MiXCR, one entry per CDR3 protein. This sample has approximately 700,000 distinct CDR3 sequences, with about a sixth found just once. The source material was blood. The receptors were sampled from a man younger than 35 with Graves' hyperthyroidism. Both conserved end residues are part of each CDR3.

V gene | CDR3 length | CDR3 protein
TRBV12-3/TRBV12-4 | 13 | CASSPGQKHEQFF
TRBV4-2 | 13 | CASSQIGQETQYF
TRBV7-9 | 16 | CASSSWDRRGTDTQYF
TRBV7-9 | 11 | CASHTSGEQYF
TRBV28 | 15 | CASSSTGGQRTEAFF
TRBV13 | 16 | CASSLTSGRGTGELFF
TRBV7-9 | 17 | CASSPQTPTGATYEQYF
TRBV6-1 | 13 | CASSGLAGAQQYF
TRBV7-3 | 13 | CASSRQPTGELFF
TRBV5-4 | 16 | CASSSLAGTRYNEQFF
TRBV6-2/TRBV6-3 | 15 | CASSPLSGPRPEQYF
TRBV4-1 | 16 | CASSLEPIGGGGEAFF
TRBV9 | 15 | CASSEMSGREETQYF
TRBV5-1 | 17 | CASSFLPGKSTKETQYF
TRBV29-1 | 13 | CSVRDRGATEAFF
TRBV18 | 14 | CASSPPSTPGELFF
TRBV14 | 15 | CASSQEAGNSYEQYF
TRBV24-1 | 22 | CATSVQPGRNGTAGGFYNEQFF
TRBV6-1 | 18 | CASSELRGRPVPIYEQYF
TRBV9 | 12 | CASSAPFYGYTF
TRBV5-1 | 16 | CASSLGLAESTDTQYF
TRBV18 | 15 | CASSPLRGSAETQYF
TRBV19 | 17 | CASSTLTGGHAYNEQFF
TRBV24-1 | 15 | CATSLGQSNTGELFF
TRBV6-8 | 18 | CASSYSTSGSGVSNEQFF
TRBV6-1 | 13 | CASKVDANYGYTF
TRBV4-2 | 15 | CASSHASGDTGELFF
TRBV20-1 | 14 | CSARDWREGYEQYF
TRBV2 | 13 | CANRRQGMETQYF
TRBV10-3 | 14 | CAISPGAYNSPLHF
TRBV28 | 13 | CASSPNTIGPQHF
TRBV12-5 | 16 | CASGRRTGSSYNEQFF
TRBV7-9 | 17 | CASSKGQGWDSNQPQHF
TRBV10-3 | 14 | CAISQGLSGNTIYF
TRBV20-1 | 13 | CSASQGGDYGYTF
TRBV5-5 | 14 | CASSLLGGNQPQHF
TRBV2 | 16 | CASKIRGTGGLYEQYF
TRBV5-1 | 14 | CASSMPGSSFEQYF
TRBV6-1 | 13 | CATGRQSSYEQYF
TRBV11-1 | 13 | CATAEGFGYGYTF
TRBV28 | 13 | CASRGGMNSPLHF
TRBV7-3 | 17 | CASSLGQREYGTDTQYF
TRBV19 | 14 | CASSIQDQGNEQYF
TRBV11-2 | 17 | CASSQTPGTSESNEQFF
TRBV6-5 | 13 | CASSYGKYNEQFF
TRBV29-1 | 11 | CSVRGYTEAFF
TRBV7-2 | 15 | CASIPAEGDYNEQFF
TRBV7-3 | 15 | CASRLGPDLVYEQYF
TRBV5-1 | 14 | CASSEGTGPYEQYF
TRBV11-2 | 14 | CASSLDRGVDEQYF
TRBV2 | 17 | CASRYPRGREAYAEAFF
TRBV20-1 | 13 | CSASQGGNTEAFF
TRBV11-2 | 13 | CASSGTPVGEQFF
TRBV29-1 | 15 | CSVSPLASSYNEQFF
TRBV27 | 16 | CASSSTTGPTNEKLFF